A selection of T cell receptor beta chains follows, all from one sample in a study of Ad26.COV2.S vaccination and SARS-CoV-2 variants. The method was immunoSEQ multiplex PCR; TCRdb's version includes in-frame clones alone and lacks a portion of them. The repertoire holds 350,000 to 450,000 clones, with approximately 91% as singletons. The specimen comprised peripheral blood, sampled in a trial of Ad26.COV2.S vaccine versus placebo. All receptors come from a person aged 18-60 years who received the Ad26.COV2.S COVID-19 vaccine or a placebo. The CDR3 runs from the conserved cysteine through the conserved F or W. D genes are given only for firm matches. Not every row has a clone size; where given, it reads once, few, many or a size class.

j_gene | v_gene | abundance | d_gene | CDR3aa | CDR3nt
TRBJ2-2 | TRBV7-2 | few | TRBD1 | CASSFRTGNTGELFF | TGTGCCAGCAGCTTCCGGACAGGGAACACCGGGGAGCTGTTTTTT
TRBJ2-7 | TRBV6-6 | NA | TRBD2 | CASSWGGTYEQYF | TGTGCCAGCAGTTGGGGGGGGACCTACGAGCAGTACTTC
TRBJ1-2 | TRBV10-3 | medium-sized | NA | CAISGPTLRNGYTF | TGTGCCATCAGTGGTCCTACCCTGAGAAACGGCTACACCTTC
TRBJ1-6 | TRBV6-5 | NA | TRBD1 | CASSLDRGLGSPLHF | TGTGCCAGCAGTTTGGACAGGGGGTTAGGTTCACCCCTCCACTTT
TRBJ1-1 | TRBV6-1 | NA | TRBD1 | CASSESGGTEAFF | TGTGCCAGCAGTGAATCAGGGGGCACTGAAGCTTTCTTT
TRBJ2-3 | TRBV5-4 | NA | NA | CASSLQGRVQYF | TGTGCCAGCAGCTTGCAGGGTCGGGTGCAGTATTTT
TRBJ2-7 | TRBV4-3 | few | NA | CASSPGLSVTAGNEQYF | TGCGCCAGCAGCCCTGGACTAAGCGTGACGGCGGGGAACGAGCAGTACTTC
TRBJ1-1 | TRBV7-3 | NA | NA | CASSREGWTTEAFF | TGTGCCAGCAGCCGCGAGGGGTGGACCACTGAAGCTTTCTTT
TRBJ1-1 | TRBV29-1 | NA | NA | CSVEDQGPKEAFF | TGCAGCGTTGAAGATCAGGGTCCCAAGGAAGCTTTCTTT
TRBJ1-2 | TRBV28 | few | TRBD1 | CASSPDRTIGYTF | TGTGCCAGCAGTCCGGACAGGACAATAGGCTACACCTTC
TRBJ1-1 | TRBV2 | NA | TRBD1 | CASRGTGAPNTEAFF | TGTGCCAGCAGGGGGACAGGAGCCCCGAACACTGAAGCTTTCTTT
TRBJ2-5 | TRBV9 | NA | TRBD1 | CASSVYRGEGETQYF | TGTGCCAGCAGCGTTTACAGGGGAGAAGGGGAGACCCAGTACTTC
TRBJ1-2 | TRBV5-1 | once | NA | CASSSPPGTFNYGYTF | TGCGCCAGCAGCTCCCCCCCTGGGACATTTAACTATGGCTACACCTTC
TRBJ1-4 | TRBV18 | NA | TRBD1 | CASSQGQVNEKLFF | TGTGCCAGCTCCCAAGGACAGGTTAATGAAAAACTGTTTTTT
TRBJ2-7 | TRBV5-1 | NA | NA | CASSSSTGYEQYF | TGCGCCAGCAGCTCAAGTACGGGTTACGAGCAGTACTTC
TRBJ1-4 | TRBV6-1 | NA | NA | CASSERGLNEKLFF | TGTGCCAGCAGTGAACGAGGATTGAATGAAAAACTGTTTTTT
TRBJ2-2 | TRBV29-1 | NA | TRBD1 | CSVQTGGTGELFF | TGCAGCGTTCAGACAGGGGGAACCGGGGAGCTGTTTTTT
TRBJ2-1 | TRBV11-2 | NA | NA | CASSFWASYNEQFF | TGTGCCAGCAGCTTCTGGGCCTCCTACAATGAGCAGTTCTTC
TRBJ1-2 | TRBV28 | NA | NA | CASSLEMRWGGGYTF | TGTGCCAGCAGCCTAGAAATGCGGTGGGGTGGTGGCTACACCTTC
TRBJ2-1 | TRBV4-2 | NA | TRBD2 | CASSQDFSGSKSYNEQFF | TGTGCCAGCAGCCAAGATTTTAGCGGGAGTAAATCCTACAATGAGCAGTTCTTC
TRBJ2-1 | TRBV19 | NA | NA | CASSMGGGGYNEQFF | TGTGCCAGTAGTATGGGGGGAGGAGGTTACAATGAGCAGTTCTTC
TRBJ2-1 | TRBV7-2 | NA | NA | CASSPTYGEQFF | TGTGCCAGCAGCCCCACGTACGGGGAGCAGTTCTTC